These T cell receptor beta chains were read from a single sample in a study of blood T cells in healthy people across ages. Via MiXCR, TCRdb re-called the 5' RACE reads, giving one row per CDR3 protein. The data hold about 780,000 distinct CDR3 sequences, with around half observed a single time. The source material was blood. Receptor source: an elderly man in good health. Both conserved end residues are part of each CDR3.

v_gene	CDR3aa
TRBV24-1	CATSRSKGEGTGELFF
TRBV11-2	CASSESGSLNEQYF
TRBV5-1	CASSSQQGYEQYF
TRBV7-2	CASSPRTSGDYEQYF
TRBV11-3	CASSSGLAGGEQYF
TRBV5-1	CASSLEGDPETQYF
TRBV4-1	CASSQDGSGGGSDTQYF
TRBV2	CASSRGYSNQPQHF
TRBV4-1	CASSQDRYNSPLHF
TRBV10-3	CAISESLGRLQETQYF
TRBV5-1	CASSLVQGAHNEQFF
TRBV11-2	CASSLGGRVNEQFF
TRBV18	CASSLTSGKYNEQFF
TRBV5-1	CASSLGGAGGGQPQHF
TRBV5-1	CASPPAGSYEQYF
TRBV7-2	CASSLGRAETGELFF
TRBV11-3	CASSLGGSGETQYF
TRBV20-1	CSAGDRGGPDTQYF
TRBV29-1	CSVAFGDTEAFF
TRBV27	CASSWGGYETGELFF
TRBV15	CATSRDRVADTQYF
TRBV29-1	CNVAPSGRGDEKLFF
TRBV11-2	CASSLDRDVTQYF
TRBV11-2	CASSLRSGAGGLRNEQFF
TRBV9	CASSVALAGGRNTGELFF
TRBV12-3/TRBV12-4	CASSGSYQETQYF
TRBV25-1	CASSEPGQHNKQFF
TRBV3-1	CASSQPRGGETQYF
TRBV5-5	CASSPGQATAHEQYF